This T cell receptor (beta chain) was identified during a study of blood T cell repertoires in COVID-19. Original handling: Quantification of nucleated cells was approximated via reference gene primer amplification. Assay used: immunoSEQ multiplex PCR; TCRdb lists only in-frame clones, some missing. V and J calls and clone size are as listed in that table; D and trimming were resolved from the DNA. Of roughly 250,000 clones in the sample, 91% were seen once. Per germline, CDR1 MNHEY and CDR2 SVGEGT. V was clipped by 2 bases and J by 4 bases; unmatched bases: 10. CDR3 length: 16 amino acids. This receptor was identified in a person under 30 with COVID-19, enrolled during active disease. The chain carries TRBV6-2 or TRBV6-3 and TRBJ2-7; 8 bases line up with TRBD2. Input material: peripheral blood. Here the CDR3 DNA reads TGTGCCAGCAGTTACGGGGTGACGGGAGGGTCGTACGAGCAGTACTTC. It codes for CASSYGVTGGSYEQYF.